These T cell receptor beta chains were read from a single sample in a study of beta chain features in type 1 diabetes. Assay used: immunoSEQ multiplex PCR; TCRdb lists only in-frame clones, some missing. The sample records about 180,000 clones, approximately 13% being singletons. The specimen sequenced was central memory CD4+ T cells from blood. These receptors came from a woman aged 18-35 years in good health. Each CDR3 is given with its conserved first and last residue. Each record gives: V gene, D gene, clone size, J gene, CDR3 DNA, CDR3 protein. The D gene is left open where the match is weak. The size entry is marked missing in some rows and otherwise reads once, few, many or a size class.

TRBV7-2	NA	few	TRBJ2-3	TGTGCCAGCAGCTTAGGAGGGCCCACAGATACGCAGTATTTT	CASSLGGPTDTQYF
TRBV29-1	NA	few	TRBJ2-1	TGCAGCGCAACAGGATTCGAAGGTATCGATGAGCAGTTCTTC	CSATGFEGIDEQFF
TRBV5-6	TRBD2	NA	TRBJ2-3	TGTGCCAGCAGCCCCGGACTAGATGGAACAGATACGCAGTATTTT	CASSPGLDGTDTQYF
TRBV13	NA	few	TRBJ2-5	TGTGCCAGCAGCTTAGATTTGGGCTTTCCTTACTTC	CASSLDLGFPYF
TRBV30	TRBD2	NA	TRBJ2-1	TGTGCCTGGAGGGGTCCGGGACTAGCGGGAGAGAGGCAGTTCTTC	CAWRGPGLAGERQFF
TRBV6-5	TRBD1	NA	TRBJ1-1	TGTGCCAGCAGGAGACAGGGCACTGAAGCTTTCTTT	CASRRQGTEAFF
TRBV7-9	NA	NA	TRBJ2-2	TGTGCCAGCAGCTTAAGCAGGGGCACCGGGGAGCTGTTTTTT	CASSLSRGTGELFF
TRBV14	TRBD2	NA	TRBJ2-7	TGTGCCACCTCCCGCGGACTAGCGGACGAGCAGTACTTC	CATSRGLADEQYF
TRBV2	NA	few	TRBJ2-7	TGTGCCAGCAGTGAACCAGAAGACTACGAGCAGTACTTC	CASSEPEDYEQYF
TRBV29-1	NA	few	TRBJ1-2	TGCAGCCTCCGGACAGACAACTATGGCTACACCTTC	CSLRTDNYGYTF
TRBV14	TRBD2	few	TRBJ2-7	TGTGCCAGCAGCCGGGGAGGGACCTCCTACGAGCAGTACTTC	CASSRGGTSYEQYF
TRBV2	TRBD2	NA	TRBJ2-7	TGTGCCAGTCACTCTAGCGGGAAGCACGAGCAGTACTTC	CASHSSGKHEQYF
TRBV28	NA	few	TRBJ1-2	TGTGCCAGCATTGACAGTAACTATGGCTACACCTTC	CASIDSNYGYTF
TRBV25-1	NA	many	TRBJ1-2	TGTGCCAGCAGTGGTGGGGGGGAGGGCTATGGCTACACCTTC	CASSGGGEGYGYTF
TRBV2	TRBD2	NA	TRBJ2-5	TGTGCCAGTTTAGCGGGAGGGGGACAAGAGACCCAGTACTTC	CASLAGGGQETQYF
TRBV29-1	NA	few	TRBJ2-1	TGCAGCGTTGGCTATCGCGTCGGCAATGAGCAGTTCTTC	CSVGYRVGNEQFF
TRBV7-2	TRBD2	NA	TRBJ2-2	TGTGCCAGCACCAAGGTCGGGACTAGCGGGATGGTCGGGGAGCTGTTTTTT	CASTKVGTSGMVGELFF
TRBV6-1	NA	few	TRBJ2-7	TGTGCCAGCAGTCGAGCCTACGAGCAGTACTTC	CASSRAYEQYF
TRBV28	NA	few	TRBJ2-6	TGTGCCAGCAGACCAGGGTGGTCTGGGGCCAACGTCCTGACTTTC	CASRPGWSGANVLTF
TRBV5-1	TRBD2	NA	TRBJ2-1	TGCGCCAGCAGCTTGACCACGGCTAGCGGATACAATGAGCAGTTCTTC	CASSLTTASGYNEQFF
TRBV7-9	TRBD2	NA	TRBJ2-7	TGTGCCAGCAGCTTGTCGACTAGCGGGAAGTACGAGCAGTACTTC	CASSLSTSGKYEQYF
TRBV7-9	TRBD2	NA	TRBJ2-1	TGTGCCAGCAGCTTAATAGCGGGCCCCTACAATGAGCAGTTCTTC	CASSLIAGPYNEQFF
TRBV28	NA	few	TRBJ2-1	TGTGCCAGCACAGGCCAGTTGGATGAGCAGTTCTTC	CASTGQLDEQFF
TRBV10-3	NA	NA	TRBJ2-5	TGTGCCATCAGTGAGTCAAGGGGGGAGACCCAGTACTTC	CAISESRGETQYF
TRBV5-1	NA	NA	TRBJ2-7	TGCGCCAGCAGCCCGGCTGGCGGGACAGCCTACGAGCAGTACTTC	CASSPAGGTAYEQYF
TRBV4-3	TRBD1	NA	TRBJ1-2	TGCGCCAGCAGCCAAGATTTGACAGGGGGGAATGGCTACACCTTC	CASSQDLTGGNGYTF
TRBV5-5	TRBD1	NA	TRBJ1-2	TGTGCCAGCAGCTTGGAGTCCAGGGGGCAACAGGGCTACACCTTC	CASSLESRGQQGYTF
TRBV14	TRBD1	few	TRBJ2-1	TGTGCCAGCAGCCAGGACAGGGTCTTTGAGCAGTTCTTC	CASSQDRVFEQFF
TRBV5-4	NA	few	TRBJ1-4	TGTGCCAGCAGCACACAGGGACGTAATGAAAAACTGTTTTTT	CASSTQGRNEKLFF
TRBV28	NA	many	TRBJ1-1	TGTGCCAGCAGTTTACCAGGCCCGAACACTGAAGCTTTCTTT	CASSLPGPNTEAFF
TRBV6-5	NA	few	TRBJ1-1	TGTGCCAGCACCAAACAGGTGAACACTGAAGCTTTCTTT	CASTKQVNTEAFF
TRBV15	TRBD2	NA	TRBJ2-1	TGTGCCACCAGCATCCTGGGAGGCGGGAGAGGCCACAATGAGCAGTTCTTC	CATSILGGGRGHNEQFF
TRBV9	TRBD2	NA	TRBJ2-3	TGTGCCAGCAGCGTCCTAGCGGGAGGGCCAGACACGCAGTATTTT	CASSVLAGGPDTQYF
TRBV5-1	TRBD2	once	TRBJ2-3	TGCGCCAGCAGCTTATCCCGGACTAGCTACACAGATACGCAGTATTTT	CASSLSRTSYTDTQYF
TRBV7-8	TRBD1	few	TRBJ2-7	TGTGCCAGCAGACCCCCGGGACAGGCCTACGAGCAGTACTTC	CASRPPGQAYEQYF
TRBV18	NA	NA	TRBJ2-3	TGTGCCAGCTCACCACCGGTAACGGGAGCTTACACAGATACGCAGTATTTT	CASSPPVTGAYTDTQYF
TRBV30	NA	few	TRBJ1-3	TGTGCCTCCCGGGGGTTTGGAAACACCATATATTTT	CASRGFGNTIYF
TRBV5-4	TRBD1	NA	TRBJ2-7	TGTGCCAGCAGCTTGGACAGGGGAAACGAGCAGTACTTC	CASSLDRGNEQYF
TRBV28	TRBD1	few	TRBJ1-4	TGTGCCAGCAGTAAACCGGGACAGGGCCCGAATGAAAAACTGTTTTTT	CASSKPGQGPNEKLFF
TRBV5-6	NA	few	TRBJ2-7	TGTGCCAGCAGCTCTCCGGGACATTACTACGAGCAGTACTTC	CASSSPGHYYEQYF
TRBV7-6	TRBD2	once	TRBJ2-1	TGTGCCAGCAGCTTAGGGATTGGGGGGGTTGATGAGCAGTTCTTC	CASSLGIGGVDEQFF
TRBV7-2	TRBD1	NA	TRBJ2-1	TGTGCCAGCAGCTTTGTCGGACAGGGGGCGGCCTATGAGCAGTTCTTC	CASSFVGQGAAYEQFF
TRBV28	TRBD1	NA	TRBJ1-2	TGTGCCAGCAGTTTACAACAGGGGGCTCTGGGCTACACCTTC	CASSLQQGALGYTF
TRBV11-3	NA	NA	TRBJ2-3	TGTGCCAGCAGCTTAGTGGGGGCCGGGACCCTCGCCACGCAGTATTTT	CASSLVGAGTLATQYF
TRBV9	TRBD1	NA	TRBJ2-7	TGTGCCAGCAGCGCCCGGACAGGGGCGGACGAGCAGTACTTC	CASSARTGADEQYF
TRBV30	NA	few	TRBJ2-7	TGTGCCTGGAGTAGCTGGGGCAAAGCCTTCGAGCAGTACTTC	CAWSSWGKAFEQYF